What follows describes a single T cell receptor beta chain. The CDR3 contains 15 residues. With 5 bases removed from V and 4 bases from J, the gap between germline ends came to 17 bases. TCR beta CDR3 region amplification was performed from RNA transcripts. A first-round RT-PCR of the TCR CDR3 used the HTBI primer set. TCRdb re-analysed the multiplex PCR reads in MiXCR, keeping a single row per CDR3 protein. Among approximately 360,000 distinct CDR3 sequences listed, approximately 25% were seen once. The data were taken from a study of T cells in Graves' hyperthyroidism and ophthalmopathy. The gene calls are TRBV12-3 or TRBV12-4 and TRBJ1-2; D ambiguous. The receptor's source is a man aged 45 to 65 with Graves' hyperthyroidism. Sequenced input: blood. The CDR3: CASSLDPAGVYGYTF. The CDR3 DNA reads TGTGCCAGCAGTCTTGACCCCGCGGGAGTCTATGGCTACACCTTC.